The 20 T cell receptor beta chains presented below share a single source sample, sequenced in a study of blood T cell repertoires in COVID-19. Data came from immunoSEQ multiplex PCR; TCRdb stores just in-frame clones and leaves some out. The sample includes 250,000 to 350,000 clones, approximately 86% seen only once; the top ten take about 2%. Specimen: peripheral blood. These receptors were obtained from a woman aged 45-59 years who had recovered from COVID-19.

This rearrangement joins TRBV6-5 to TRBJ2-1; 9 bases align to TRBD1. Germline assignment: CDR1 MNHEY and CDR2 SVGAGI. The junction had 5 bases not matched to a gene; V was cut back by 5 bases and J by 15 bases. This CDR3 region has 11 residues. Written as DNA, the CDR3 is TGTGCCAGCAGTCCCGGGACAGGGCGGTTCTTC. It encodes CASSPGTGRFF.

This clone was observed once. The rearrangement joins TRBV14 to TRBJ2-3, with a weak D call TRBD2 (5 bases). Trimming took 4 bases from V and 3 from J, leaving 17 bases between them. The CDR3 spans 16 residues. Germline V lookup: CDR1 SGHDN, CDR2 FVKESK. CDR3: CASSRGGGGATDTQYF. The CDR3 DNA reads as TGTGCCAGCAGCCGCGGAGGAGGAGGAGCAACAGATACGCAGTATTTT.

V usage is TRBV3-1 (or the pseudogene TRBV3-2) and J usage is TRBJ2-2; D is unresolved. Germline V gene sequence: CDR1 LGHDT, CDR2 YNNKEL (reference sequence). CDR3 length equals 18 residues. Trimming removed 1 base from V and 0 bases from J, with 15 bases in between. The CDR3 protein is CASSQVQIRRPNTGELFF. DNA for the CDR3: TGTGCCAGCAGCCAAGTTCAGATACGGCGGCCGAACACCGGGGAGCTGTTTTTT.

This clone was seen at least ten times. This chain links TRBV7-8 with TRBJ2-7; a weak D match, TRBD1 (6 bases). V was pared by 5 bases and J by 0 bases, with 11 bases between. The CDR3 length is 14 residues. Germline CDR1 is SGHVS and CDR2 is FQNEAQ. The CDR3 here is CASSRGQSSYEQYF. CDR3 nucleotides: TGTGCCAGCAGCCGCGGACAGAGCTCCTACGAGCAGTACTTC.

The chain is built from TRBV2 and TRBJ1-2; D possibly corresponds to TRBD1 (5 bases). V was clipped by 10 bases and J by 5 bases, with 20 bases between them. CDR1 and CDR2 (germline): SNHLY, FYNNEI. This CDR3 is 14 amino acids long. The CDR3 loop reads CATILSGKGYGYTF. The CDR3 DNA reads as TGTGCCACCATACTTTCAGGGAAGGGTTATGGCTACACCTTC.

This clone was recorded a few times. The chain combines TRBV11-2 with TRBJ2-7; no definite D call. Germline CDR1 and CDR2: SGHAT and FQNNGV. This CDR3 region has 14 residues. V lost 0 bases and J lost 5, with 11 bases in between. CDR3 in DNA: TGTGCCAGCAGCTTAGAAAGCGCCTGGGACGAGCAGTACTTC. It specifies CASSLESAWDEQYF.

The chain has TRBV19 and TRBJ2-2; TRBD1 might be the D (5 bases). Germline V gene lookup returns CDR1 LNHDA and CDR2 SQIVND (reference sequence). The germline V and J ends were trimmed by 7 bases and 3 bases, with 9 bases remaining between them. This CDR3 comprises 13 residues. CDR3 region: CASTGYDTGELFF. The CDR3 coding sequence is TGTGCCAGTACAGGGTATGACACCGGGGAGCTGTTTTTT.

This chain uses TRBV30 with TRBJ1-5, with 8 bases lining up with TRBD1. Losses at the gene ends were 1 base for V and 7 bases for J; bases not matched to a gene: 12. Germline values: CDR1 GTSNPN, CDR2 SVGIG (reference sequence). There are 16 residues in the CDR3. The CDR3: CAWSGGTGGLGQPQHF. The CDR3 bases are TGTGCCTGGAGTGGGGGGACAGGTGGTTTAGGACAGCCCCAGCATTTT. Variable domain in full (rest from reference TRBV30 and TRBJ1-5): SQTIHQWPATLVQPVGSPLSLECTVEGTSNPNLYWYRQAAGRGLQLLFYSVGIGQISSEVPQNLSASRPQDRQFILSSKKLLLSDSGFYLCAWSGGTGGLGQPQHFGDGTRLSIL.

The chain recombines TRBV28 with TRBJ2-7; TRBD2 is a possible D gene (7 bases). The V gene's germline CDR1 is MDHEN and CDR2 SYDVKM. Between the trimmed V and J ends, which lost 5 bases and 3 bases, there was a span of 17 bases. This CDR3 is 15 amino acids long. In DNA form, the CDR3 reads TGTGCCAGCAGTCTCCTGGGGGGGCCGGTCTACGAGCAGTACTTC. As protein: CASSLLGGPVYEQYF.

The gene calls are TRBV7-9 and TRBJ1-3; 7 bases are shared with TRBD1. J was trimmed by 0 bases and V by 3 bases; bases with no gene match: 11. The CDR3 is made up of 18 amino acids. Looked up from germline, CDR1 is SEHNR and CDR2 is FQNEAQ (reference sequence). CDR3 in amino acids: CASSFYLQGTYSGNTIYF. The CDR3 nucleotides read TGTGCCAGCAGCTTTTATCTACAGGGGACCTACTCTGGAAACACCATATATTTT.

Comment on this clone: Different DNA sequences within this sample yield the same CDR3. The V and J genes are TRBV18 and TRBJ2-7; 11 bases are a match to TRBD2. This CDR3 is built from 14 residues. V was clipped by 3 bases and J by 4 bases; unmatched bases: 2. Germline values: CDR1 KGHSH, CDR2 LQKENI. The CDR3 reads CASSPLAGGYEQYF. The CDR3 region has the DNA TGTGCCAGCTCACCTCTAGCGGGAGGATACGAGCAGTACTTC.

This clone has only a few counts. This rearrangement joins TRBV7-3 to TRBJ2-1; 12 bases align to TRBD2. V gave up 5 bases and J gave up 4 bases; unmatched junction bases: 3. This CDR3 contains 15 residues. Germline-derived CDR1 and CDR2 are SGHTA and FQGTGA. The DNA of the CDR3 is TGTGCCAGCAGCCTCGGGACTAGCGGGTACAATGAGCAGTTCTTC. Its protein product is CASSLGTSGYNEQFF.

This rearrangement joins TRBV18 to TRBJ2-7; TRBD1 agrees at 9 bases. The CDR3 has 14 amino acids. After removal of 5 bases from V and 4 bases from J, the junction contained 6 bases not matched to a gene. Germline CDR1 is KGHSH and CDR2 is LQKENI. The CDR3 DNA follows: TGTGCCAGCTCAGCGACAGGGGGGACTTACGAGCAGTACTTC. Translating gives CASSATGGTYEQYF.

This clone has only one observation. J is TRBJ2-7 and V is TRBV7-2, with 8 bases lining up with TRBD2. CDR1 is SGHTA and CDR2 is FQGNSA in the germline V gene. Trimming cost V 5 bases and J 2 bases; bases outside gene matches: 8. The CDR3 runs to 15 residues. In DNA form, the CDR3 reads TGTGCCAGCAGCCCCCGAGCGGGAGTTCCCTACGAGCAGTACTTC. Translated, it gives CASSPRAGVPYEQYF.

V usage is TRBV28 and J usage is TRBJ1-5; TRBD1 aligns across 7 bases. Germline V lookup: CDR1 MDHEN, CDR2 SYDVKM. This CDR3 contains 16 residues. The J segment lost 7 bases and the V segment lost 0 bases, leaving 9 bases of the junction unmatched. The CDR3 loop is CASSLWKVTGYQPQHF. The CDR3 bases are TGTGCCAGCAGTTTATGGAAGGTGACAGGGTACCAGCCCCAGCATTTT.

This clone was seen once. The rearrangement joins TRBV5-6 to TRBJ2-4, with 9 bases matching TRBD1. Unmatched junction bases numbered 3, after V lost 4 bases and J lost 1 base. This CDR3 has 15 amino acids. Germline V gene lookup returns CDR1 SGHDT and CDR2 YYEEEE. In DNA form, the CDR3 reads TGTGCCAGCAGCGGGACAGGGATGGCCAAAAACATTCAGTACTTC. Residues: CASSGTGMAKNIQYF.

V usage is TRBV10-3 and J usage is TRBJ1-2; no clear D. The V end lost 3 bases, the J end lost 5 bases, and 10 bases lay between the germline ends. This CDR3 region has 13 residues. The V gene's germline CDR1 is ENHRY and CDR2 SYGVKD. CDR3 in amino acids: CAISEVRQYGYTF. The CDR3 DNA sequence: TGTGCCATCAGTGAAGTGCGCCAATATGGCTACACCTTC.

The chain has TRBV5-1 and TRBJ2-3, with TRBD2 matching over 12 bases. The CDR3 is 20 residues long. CDR1 is SGHRS, CDR2 YFSETQ, per germline. Losses at the gene ends were 2 bases for V and 0 bases for J; bases not matched to a gene: 13. CDR3 protein: CASSFRRTSGTRTSTDTQYF. DNA of the CDR3: TGCGCCAGCAGCTTCCGTAGGACTAGCGGGACCCGGACCAGCACAGATACGCAGTATTTT. The whole variable domain, filled in from reference TRBV5-1 and TRBJ2-3, reads KAGVTQTPRYLIKTRGQQVTLSCSPISGHRSVSWYQQTPGQGLQFLFEYFSETQRNKGNFPGRFSGRQFSNSRSEMNVSTLELGDSALYLCASSFRRTSGTRTSTDTQYFGPGTRLTVL.

The chain recombines TRBV28 with TRBJ2-1, with 11 bases lining up with TRBD2. This CDR3 contains 18 residues. CDR1 and CDR2 from the germline V gene are MDHEN and SYDVKM. The ends lost 3 bases at V and 2 bases at J; junction bases unmatched: 9. The CDR3 nucleotides read TGTGCCAGCAGTTTTCTAGCGGGGGGCATCAAGCCCTACAATGAGCAGTTCTTC. Amino acid sequence: CASSFLAGGIKPYNEQFF. Together with reference TRBV28 and TRBJ2-1, the CDR3 gives the full variable domain: DVKVTQSSRYLVKRTGEKVFLECVQDMDHENMFWYRQDPGLGLRLIYFSYDVKMKEKGDIPEGYSVSREKKERFSLILESASTNQTSMYLCASSFLAGGIKPYNEQFFGPGTRLTVL.

The chain carries TRBV4-3 and TRBJ2-3, with 8 bases lining up with TRBD2. Germline V CDR1 and CDR2: LGHNA, YSLEER. Trimming at V came to 0 bases and at J to 0 bases, leaving 8 bases not matched to a gene. The CDR3 sequence is 18 residues long. CDR3 nucleotide sequence: TGCGCCAGCAGCCAAGATATCACTAGCGGAACTAGCACAGATACGCAGTATTTT. It encodes CASSQDITSGTSTDTQYF.